This T cell receptor (beta chain) was captured by sequencing in a study of T cell repertoires in cytomegalovirus infection. This clonotype turned up a few times. The antigen remains undetermined. One entry per CDR3 protein results from TCRdb running MiXCR on the reads. This sample carries roughly 51,000 distinct CDR3 sequences, roughly 20% of them seen once, and the ten largest clones take about a quarter. General study findings and limits: Carriers of CMV and the relevant HLA type were discriminated by public TCR beta frequency.

CDR1 and CDR2 from the germline V gene are MNHEY and SVGAGI. The V and J ends lost 2 bases and 5 bases, in that order; junction bases with no gene match: 12. The CDR3 sequence is 17 residues long. The receptor was isolated from a human donor in good health (CMV status not recorded). Some clones in this sample may be carry-over from other donors' samples. The sample here was CD8+ T cells from cultured PBMCs, taken from culture after CMV antigen stimulation. The chain links TRBV6-5 to TRBJ2-5, with 9 bases matching TRBD2. CDR3: CASSYANSGGLRETQYF. The CDR3 DNA is TGTGCCAGCAGTTACGCGAATAGCGGGGGCCTTAGGGAGACCCAGTACTTC.